Here is one T cell receptor (beta chain) with its context. What it binds is not known. The data belong to a study of T cell repertoires in aging, cancer and after chemotherapy. Study-wide findings and caveats: In each cancer cohort, median generation probability increased across chemotherapy, suggesting thymic output rebounded. Untreated cancer patients had significantly lower blood TCR diversity than age-matched healthy donors.

TRB rearrangements spanning V, D and J were amplified using mixed TRB-A/B primers. TCRdb fed the multiplex PCR reads into MiXCR, producing one record per CDR3 protein. The table records some 470 distinct CDR3 sequences, approximately 23% of them present only once. CDR3 length: 15 residues. CDR1 and CDR2 (germline): MDHEN, SYDVKM. The trim removed 6 bases at V and 9 bases at J, leaving 9 bases unmatched. Amplification of TCR beta used genomic DNA extracted from peripheral blood. This TCR derives from a human donor with a blood cancer. The donor label of this sample is uncertain. V gene TRBV28 combines with J gene TRBJ2-1; 12 bases agree with TRBD2. Sequenced material: blood. In nucleotides, the CDR3 is TGTGCCAGCAGCCAAGAACTAGCGGGAGGTGGTGAGCAGTTCTTC. It translates to CASSQELAGGGEQFF.